Below, 14 T cell receptor beta chains from the same sample are listed, as sequenced in a study of Graves' ophthalmopathy and Graves' hyperthyroidism. TCR beta CDR3 regions were amplified from RNA transcripts. HTBI-primed first-round RT-PCR preceded second-round multiplex PCR. Each CDR3 protein is one row after TCRdb ran MiXCR on the multiplex PCR reads. The sample shows fewer than 350,000 distinct CDR3 sequences, about 17% of them seen only once. The sample consisted of peripheral blood. The receptors come from an adult man with Graves' ophthalmopathy.

At least ten counts were recorded for this clonotype. V gene TRBV20-1 combines with J gene TRBJ2-5, with D tentatively TRBD1 (6 bases). The V and J ends lost 6 bases and 1 base respectively, with 21 bases between them. Germline V lookup: CDR1 DFQATT, CDR2 SNEGSKA (reference sequence). CDR3 length: 16 residues. The CDR3 region is CSAYRAGAGAQETQYF. CDR3 in DNA: TGCAGTGCGTACAGGGCAGGAGCTGGGGCCCAAGAGACCCAGTACTTC.

With respect to this clonotype: This may arise from a read error, as a much more abundant clone is one base away. The chain carries TRBV27 and TRBJ2-2; D gene ambiguous. Germline V gene sequence: CDR1 MNHEY, CDR2 SMNVEV (reference sequence). CDR3 size: 14 residues. Trimming took off 7 bases at V and 5 bases at J, with 14 bases between the two ends. CDR3 region: CASNTREGTGELFF. The CDR3, as DNA: TGTGCCAGCAACACCAGAGAAGGAACCGGGGAGCTGTTTTTT.

V gene TRBV19 combines with J gene TRBJ2-7; D is perhaps TRBD1 (6 bases). Germline V lookup: CDR1 LNHDA, CDR2 SQIVND (reference sequence). The CDR3 contains 14 residues. The germline V and J ends were trimmed by 5 bases and 2 bases, with 13 bases remaining between them. CDR3 DNA: TGTGCCAGTAGTGTCACAGGGCGGCCCTACGAGCAGTACTTC. Its translation: CASSVTGRPYEQYF.

This clonotype was recorded many times. This chain joins TRBV6-5 and TRBJ1-2; tentatively, D is TRBD1 (6 bases). V lost 10 bases, J lost 4 bases, and 19 bases lay in between. Germline-derived CDR1 and CDR2 are MNHEY and SVGAGI. The CDR3 length is 14 residues. This chain's CDR3 is CATGNNREGYGYTF. The CDR3 bases are TGTGCCACCGGCAACAACAGGGAGGGCTATGGCTACACCTTC.

V is TRBV6-5 and J is TRBJ1-1; tentative D call: TRBD1 (5 bases). Trimming cost V 2 bases and J 6 bases, with 7 bases left between them. In germline, CDR1 is MNHEY, CDR2 SVGAGI. This CDR3 is 12 amino acids long. The CDR3 bases are TGTGCCAGCAGTTACCCAGGGCCTGAAGCTTTCTTT. Its translation is CASSYPGPEAFF.

The chain uses TRBV12-3 or TRBV12-4 and TRBJ1-1, with a tentative D call TRBD1 (6 bases). CDR3 length: 15 amino acids. Trimming removed 7 bases from V and 4 bases from J, with 19 bases in between. The CDR3 sequence is CASTLGGKRTTEAFF. CDR3 coding DNA: TGTGCCAGCACTTTGGGGGGCAAGCGGACCACTGAAGCTTTCTTT.

This clonotype was observed at least ten times. This chain connects TRBV9 to TRBJ2-5, with D possibly matching TRBD2 (5 bases). The CDR3 is made up of 14 amino acids. Per the germline V gene, CDR1 is SGDLS and CDR2 is YYNGEE. V was trimmed by 0 bases and J by 9 bases, leaving 15 bases between them. This CDR3 reads CASSVAGGLAPQYF. As DNA, the CDR3 is TGTGCCAGCAGCGTAGCCGGCGGGCTAGCCCCCCAGTACTTC.

The table lists this clonotype with many counts. V and J are TRBV29-1 and TRBJ2-7; TRBD1 matches at 10 bases. V gave up 7 bases and J gave up 6 bases; unmatched junction bases: 9. Germline values: CDR1 SQVTM, CDR2 ANQGSEA. The CDR3 extends over 13 amino acids. The CDR3 protein is CSATPGQGLEQYF. The CDR3 region has the DNA TGCAGCGCCACACCGGGACAGGGGCTCGAGCAGTACTTC.

This clonotype was seen repeatedly, ten times or more. V usage is TRBV6-2 or TRBV6-3 and J usage is TRBJ2-5; D may be TRBD1 or TRBD2 (5 bases each). CDR1 MNHEY and CDR2 SVGEGT come from the germline V gene. The germline V and J ends were trimmed by 6 bases and 8 bases, with 19 bases remaining between them. This CDR3 has 14 amino acids. The CDR3 coding sequence is TGTGCCAGCAGACCTTCCGGGACCATAGACACCCAGTACTTC. Translated: CASRPSGTIDTQYF.

The chain recombines TRBV6-1 with TRBJ2-1; TRBD2 matches at 8 bases. CDR1 and CDR2 (germline): MNHNS, SASEGT. The CDR3 contains 15 residues. V trimming: 7 bases; J trimming: 0 bases; junction bases outside the gene matches: 5. The CDR3 DNA sequence: TGTGCCAGCAACCGGGGGGGCATCTCCTACAATGAGCAGTTCTTC. Translating gives CASNRGGISYNEQFF.

This clonotype was counted at least ten times. The chain carries TRBV6-1 and TRBJ1-5; 11 bases fit TRBD1. Trimming at V came to 6 bases and at J to 4 bases, leaving 11 bases not matched to a gene. The CDR3 contains 17 residues. CDR1 and CDR2 from the germline V gene are MNHNS and SASEGT. CDR3 residues: CASRPGQGAARNQPQHF. CDR3 nucleotide sequence: TGTGCCAGCAGGCCCGGACAGGGGGCGGCAAGGAATCAGCCCCAGCATTTT.

This clonotype was counted at least ten times. The chain couples TRBV6-1 to TRBJ1-1, with unresolved D. The CDR3 covers 13 residues. V shed 6 bases and J shed 0 bases, with 8 bases lying between them. From germline, CDR1 is MNHNS and CDR2 SASEGT. CDR3 residues: CASRTIVNTEAFF. The CDR3 nucleotides are TGTGCCAGCAGGACAATAGTGAACACTGAAGCTTTCTTT.

At least ten counts were recorded for this clonotype. The V call is TRBV30, the J call TRBJ2-7, with no clear D. Per the germline V gene, CDR1 is GTSNPN and CDR2 is SVGIG (reference sequence). This CDR3 has 12 residues. V dropped 5 bases and J dropped 4 bases, with 12 bases sitting between them. The CDR3 DNA sequence: TGTGCCTGGGGCCGATCCCAATACGAGCAGTACTTC. This codes for CAWGRSQYEQYF.

This clonotype has ten or more counts. The rearrangement uses TRBV20-1 and TRBJ1-1, with D hard to call. V lost 3 bases to trimming and J lost 5 bases, with 7 bases between them. Germline CDR1 and CDR2: DFQATT and SNEGSKA (reference sequence). The CDR3 is made up of 11 amino acids. CDR3 sequence reads: CSARRDTEAFF. The CDR3 nucleotides are TGCAGTGCTAGGAGGGATACTGAAGCTTTCTTT.